The sequence of this T cell receptor (beta chain) was determined in a study of T cell clones after liver transplantation. Study-level information: Blood was drawn pre-transplant, before withdrawal, and after full or failed withdrawal.

Sequencing used immunoSEQ multiplex PCR; TCRdb keeps in-frame clones, though not all of them. The table lists tens of thousands of clones, approximately 77% of them singletons. CD3+CD4+ and CD3+CD8+ cells were FACS-sorted from thawed unstimulated PBMCs. The TCR was taken from a human patient who received a liver transplant. Some T cells may originate from the graft donor. Sequenced material: CD4+ T cells from blood, taken at the 22-month timepoint.

CDR3 bases: TGTGCTAGTGGTACGGGACAGGGTCAAGAGACCCAGTACTTC. Translated: CASGTGQGQETQYF. The chain carries TRBV12-5 and TRBJ2-5; 9 bases are a match to TRBD1. The junction had 3 bases not matched to a gene; V was cut back by 5 bases and J by 2 bases. Germline values: CDR1 LGHNT, CDR2 FRNRAP. There are 14 residues in the CDR3.